This is a list of T cell receptor beta chains from one sample in a study of T cell responses to AZD1222 COVID-19 vaccine. Data came from immunoSEQ multiplex PCR; TCRdb stores just in-frame clones and leaves some out. The sample yields some 100,000 clones, 85% to 95% seen once. Material: peripheral blood, obtained on day 0 of AZD1222 vaccination. These receptors were taken from an adult in good health. The CDR3 runs from the conserved cysteine through the conserved F or W. A D gene is named only where the DNA matches it firmly. Size values are once, few and many counts, or a class for expanded clones, and some rows have none.

j_gene | abundance | d_gene | len | v_gene | CDR3aa | CDR3nt
TRBJ2-1 | NA | NA | 13 | TRBV11-3 | CASSSGTTNEQFF | TGTGCCAGCAGCTCCGGGACGACCAATGAGCAGTTCTTC
TRBJ2-5 | NA | NA | 13 | TRBV28 | CASSFGSGETQYF | TGTGCCAGCAGTTTCGGCAGCGGGGAGACCCAGTACTTC
TRBJ2-7 | NA | TRBD2 | 15 | TRBV28 | CASSLLASGSYEQYF | TGTGCCAGCAGTTTATTGGCTAGCGGGAGTTACGAGCAGTACTTC
TRBJ1-2 | NA | TRBD1 | 14 | TRBV7-8 | CASSVTGPLYGYTF | TGTGCCAGCAGCGTGACAGGGCCTCTCTATGGCTACACCTTC
TRBJ2-1 | NA | NA | 17 | TRBV27 | CASSFRGGPLLYNEQFF | TGTGCCAGCAGTTTCAGGGGGGGACCCTTACTATACAATGAGCAGTTCTTC
TRBJ1-1 | NA | TRBD1 | 14 | TRBV5-1 | CASSLGGGNTEAFF | TGCGCCAGCAGCTTGGGAGGGGGCAACACTGAAGCTTTCTTT
TRBJ2-3 | NA | TRBD2 | 15 | TRBV6-5 | CASSYSGMVSDTQYF | TGTGCCAGCAGTTATAGCGGGATGGTCTCAGATACGCAGTATTTT
TRBJ1-2 | NA | TRBD1 | 15 | TRBV6-5 | CASSLQVGTGIGYTF | TGTGCCAGCAGTCTCCAGGTGGGGACAGGGATTGGCTACACCTTC
TRBJ1-6 | NA | NA | 13 | TRBV11-2 | CASSPDPDSPLHF | TGTGCCAGCAGCCCGGATCCTGATTCACCCCTCCACTTT
TRBJ1-2 | once | NA | 13 | TRBV28 | CASSSIHSYGYTF | TGTGCCAGCAGTTCAATCCACAGCTATGGCTACACCTTC
TRBJ2-1 | NA | NA | 11 | TRBV28 | CASSLTREQFF | TGTGCCAGCAGTTTAACCCGGGAGCAGTTCTTC
TRBJ1-1 | NA | NA | 13 | TRBV16 | CASSRGGYTEAFF | TGTGCCAGCAGCCGAGGGGGTTACACTGAAGCTTTCTTT
TRBJ2-3 | NA | NA | 12 | TRBV27 | CASSSRLDTQYF | TGTGCCAGCAGTTCCCGACTAGATACGCAGTATTTT
TRBJ1-2 | NA | NA | 13 | TRBV27 | CASSSNFNYGYTF | TGTGCCAGCAGCTCCAACTTCAACTATGGCTACACCTTC
TRBJ2-7 | NA | NA | 13 | TRBV3-1/TRBV3-2 | CASSLGLNYEQYF | TGTGCCAGCAGCCTGGGACTTAACTACGAGCAGTACTTC
TRBJ1-6 | NA | NA | 13 | TRBV3-1/TRBV3-2 | CASSQPGVAPLHF | TGTGCCAGCAGCCAGCCAGGGGTTGCACCCCTCCACTTT
TRBJ1-1 | NA | NA | 12 | TRBV11-2 | CASRRDATEAFF | TGTGCCTCAAGACGGGACGCCACTGAAGCTTTCTTT
TRBJ2-3 | NA | NA | 14 | TRBV11-2 | CASSLTGNTDTQYF | TGTGCCAGCAGCTTAACAGGGAACACAGATACGCAGTATTTT
TRBJ1-4 | NA | NA | 19 | TRBV4-1 | CASSQDRGGLSQNNEKLFF | TGCGCCAGCAGCCAAGATCGAGGGGGGCTGAGTCAGAATAATGAAAAACTGTTTTTT
TRBJ1-2 | NA | NA | 12 | TRBV28 | CASSSYTRGYTF | TGTGCCAGCAGTTCCTACACAAGAGGCTACACCTTC
TRBJ2-7 | NA | NA | 13 | TRBV6-6 | CASSHTWAYEQYF | TGTGCCAGCAGTCATACCTGGGCCTACGAGCAGTACTTC
TRBJ1-2 | NA | TRBD1 | 17 | TRBV28 | CASSFGTGGSSRRGYTF | TGTGCCAGCAGTTTTGGGACAGGGGGTTCATCGCGGCGCGGCTACACCTTC
TRBJ2-1 | few | NA | 18 | TRBV21-1 | CASSKEGDRGLSYNEQFF | TGTGCCAGCAGCAAAGAAGGGGACAGGGGGCTTTCCTACAATGAGCAGTTCTTC
TRBJ1-6 | NA | NA | 17 | TRBV18 | CASSPEPITGYNSPLHF | TGTGCCAGCTCACCGGAGCCCATAACAGGGTACAATTCACCCCTCCACTTT
TRBJ1-2 | NA | NA | 15 | TRBV5-1 | CASSSTLTGNYGYTF | TGCGCCAGCAGCTCAACCTTGACAGGCAACTATGGCTACACCTTC
TRBJ1-1 | NA | NA | 13 | TRBV3-1/TRBV3-2 | CASSQGPEIEAFF | TGTGCCAGCAGCCAAGGGCCCGAGATTGAAGCTTTCTTT
TRBJ1-1 | NA | NA | 13 | TRBV5-6 | CASSLPQTSEAFF | TGTGCCAGCAGCTTGCCACAGACTTCTGAAGCTTTCTTT
TRBJ2-2 | NA | NA | 14 | TRBV27 | CASSLYRPTGELFF | TGTGCCAGCAGTTTATACAGACCCACCGGGGAGCTGTTTTTT
TRBJ1-1 | once | NA | 13 | TRBV24-1 | CATSEDGNTEAFF | TGTGCCACCAGTGAGGACGGTAACACTGAAGCTTTCTTT
TRBJ2-3 | NA | NA | 15 | TRBV3-1/TRBV3-2 | CASSQGSREVDTQYF | TGTGCCAGCAGCCAAGGATCGCGGGAAGTAGATACGCAGTATTTT
TRBJ1-2 | NA | TRBD1 | 14 | TRBV2 | CASRPGTVNYGYTF | TGTGCCAGCAGACCCGGGACAGTGAACTATGGCTACACCTTC
TRBJ2-5 | NA | NA | 14 | TRBV5-6 | CASSSDQYQETQYF | TGTGCCAGCAGTTCGGACCAGTACCAAGAGACCCAGTACTTC
TRBJ1-3 | NA | NA | 15 | TRBV10-3 | CAISESRTEGNTIYF | TGTGCCATCAGTGAGTCGAGAACAGAGGGAAACACCATATATTTT
TRBJ2-2 | NA | NA | 15 | TRBV9 | CASSVDPRSFGELFF | TGTGCCAGCAGCGTAGATCCCAGGAGTTTCGGGGAGCTGTTTTTT
TRBJ2-5 | NA | TRBD2 | 14 | TRBV30 | CAWMVGGRWETQYF | TGTGCCTGGATGGTCGGCGGGAGATGGGAGACCCAGTACTTC
TRBJ1-3 | NA | NA | 13 | TRBV12-3/TRBV12-4 | CASTPRILNTIYF | TGTGCCAGCACCCCCCGGATTTTAAACACCATATATTTT
TRBJ2-1 | NA | NA | 12 | TRBV7-9 | CASSLYYNEQFF | TGTGCCAGCAGCCTGTACTACAATGAGCAGTTCTTC
TRBJ2-1 | NA | NA | 15 | TRBV11-3 | CASSLEALGQNEQFF | TGTGCCAGCAGCTTAGAGGCACTCGGACAGAATGAGCAGTTCTTC
TRBJ2-3 | NA | TRBD2 | 16 | TRBV7-9 | CASRAGTSGLADTQYF | TGTGCCAGCAGAGCCGGGACTAGCGGGTTGGCTGATACGCAGTATTTT
TRBJ1-4 | NA | NA | 17 | TRBV27 | CASSLSQVRAPNEKLFF | TGTGCCAGCAGTTTATCGCAGGTCAGGGCACCTAATGAAAAACTGTTTTTT
TRBJ2-7 | NA | TRBD1 | 15 | TRBV27 | CASTPLDRGSYEQYF | TGTGCCAGCACCCCTCTGGACAGGGGGAGCTACGAGCAGTACTTC
TRBJ1-2 | NA | TRBD1 | 15 | TRBV19 | CASTPQGQGNYGYTF | TGTGCCAGCACCCCACAGGGACAGGGCAACTATGGCTACACCTTC
TRBJ2-7 | NA | TRBD1 | 16 | TRBV10-1 | CASANLRDRVHYEQYF | TGCGCCAGCGCCAACCTCCGGGACAGGGTCCATTACGAGCAGTACTTC
TRBJ2-1 | NA | NA | 15 | TRBV18 | CASSQGTGAGNEQFF | TGTGCCAGCTCACAAGGGACCGGGGCTGGCAATGAGCAGTTCTTC
TRBJ2-7 | NA | TRBD1 | 15 | TRBV28 | CASSLFGGQNYEQYF | TGTGCCAGCAGTTTGTTTGGGGGACAGAACTACGAGCAGTACTTC
TRBJ1-2 | NA | NA | 15 | TRBV30 | CAWSRGRGGGYGYTF | TGTGCCTGGAGTAGGGGTAGGGGAGGAGGCTATGGCTACACCTTC
TRBJ1-5 | NA | TRBD1 | 16 | TRBV19 | CASSPRRGQGGQPQHF | TGTGCCAGTAGTCCTAGACGGGGACAGGGAGGTCAGCCCCAGCATTTT
TRBJ1-5 | NA | NA | 15 | TRBV9 | CASSSRGGQNQPQHF | TGTGCCAGCAGCTCCCGGGGGGGCCAAAATCAGCCCCAGCATTTT
TRBJ2-1 | NA | TRBD1 | 15 | TRBV19 | CASSGPGQGQDEQFF | TGTGCCAGTAGTGGTCCGGGACAGGGTCAGGATGAGCAGTTCTTC
TRBJ2-5 | NA | TRBD2 | 16 | TRBV4-2 | CASSQAGGMGFETQYF | TGTGCCAGCAGCCAAGCGGGAGGGATGGGTTTTGAGACCCAGTACTTC
TRBJ1-2 | NA | NA | 11 | TRBV2 | CASSDRRGYTF | TGTGCCAGCAGTGACCGGAGAGGCTACACCTTC
TRBJ2-7 | NA | NA | 13 | TRBV5-1 | CASSWSPSYEQYF | TGCGCCAGCAGCTGGAGTCCCTCCTACGAGCAGTACTTC
TRBJ1-2 | once | NA | 12 | TRBV29-1 | CSVLDHFYGYTF | TGCAGCGTCCTGGACCATTTCTATGGCTACACCTTC
TRBJ2-2 | NA | TRBD2 | 16 | TRBV6-2/TRBV6-3 | CASSYWEAGATGELFF | TGTGCCAGCAGTTATTGGGAAGCGGGAGCCACCGGGGAGCTGTTTTTT
TRBJ2-7 | once | NA | 16 | TRBV5-1 | CASSPRGVAGSYEQYF | TGCGCCAGCAGCCCCAGGGGGGTAGCGGGGAGCTACGAGCAGTACTTC
TRBJ2-1 | NA | TRBD1 | 15 | TRBV9 | CASSVVDREYNEQFF | TGTGCCAGCAGCGTAGTAGACAGGGAATACAATGAGCAGTTCTTC
TRBJ1-2 | NA | TRBD1 | 14 | TRBV3-1/TRBV3-2 | CASSFTGTAYGYTF | TGTGCCAGCAGCTTCACCGGGACAGCCTATGGCTACACCTTC
TRBJ2-2 | NA | NA | 13 | TRBV5-3 | CARSGANTGELFF | TGTGCCAGAAGCGGGGCGAACACCGGGGAGCTGTTTTTT